This T cell receptor beta chain was retrieved from a study of blood T cells in healthy people across ages (dated by TCRdb to between 2014 and 2017). Background for the entire study: Template switching captured roughly one uniquely barcoded TCR beta cDNA molecule per two T cells in model experiments. For two donors (one aged 18 to 29 and one aged 80 or older), the study analyzed two additional independent replicas of 1 million unique cDNA reads from the same blood draw. The donors were split into four age groups: young (average 16 years), middle-aged (roughly 40), aged (approximately 59) and long-lived (approximately 80). To avoid experimental bias, donors of different ages were spread randomly across the sequencing lanes. The study measured age-related changes in TCR beta repertoire diversity using deep sequencing normalized with unique cDNA molecular identifiers.

Via the germline V gene, CDR1 is SQVTM and CDR2 ANQGSEA. Unmatched junction bases come to 12, with V trimmed by 3 bases and J by 6 bases. From cysteine to phenylalanine, the CDR3 is 15 amino acids long. Of all the DNA, just the CDR3 is kept, 45 bases in frame from base 1. The library was made by 5' RACE. The data were produced on an Illumina HiSeq 2500. A second PCR of about 7 to 12 cycles was run with a J-beta primer mix and a sample-barcoded 5' primer. Each TCR beta cDNA molecule received a unique molecular identifier from a template-switch 5' adaptor carrying 12 random nucleotides. Each sample yielded at least 3 million CDR3-containing paired-end reads. All of the RNA was converted into first-strand cDNA using the Mint cDNA synthesis kit, with a TRBC-specific oligonucleotide serving as the primer. All cDNA was treated with uracil-DNA glycosylase and then went through a first 18-cycle PCR with the universal primers M1SS and BC2_uni_R. Regarding the original processing steps: For normalization, 1 million high-quality reads were randomly selected from each sample, with every read carrying a distinct molecular identifier. Instead of being binned into consensus sequences, reads with shared molecular identifiers were discarded. MiTCR, with a Q25 quality threshold and the strictest error-elimination algorithm, was used for CDR3 identification, clonotype clustering and error correction. A nonparametric unseen species model with Euler transformation was used to estimate a lower bound on total TCR beta diversity. TCRdb reran the public reads through fastp at Q25 and MiXCR, keeping productive beta chains. CDR3 protein duplicates are merged, each entry listing the most common genes and DNA. The V and J calls reflect TCRdb's pipeline rather than the authors' work. This sample has roughly 700,000 distinct CDR3 sequences in its table, and approximately 49% of those were observed once. The biggest ten clones account for 25% to 35% of the sample.

Donors were 40 or so systemically healthy Caucasian individuals from Russia aged roughly 6 to 90 years. Ten milliliters of peripheral blood were drawn from each donor into EDTA-treated Vacutainer tubes. Ficoll-Paque density-gradient centrifugation was used to isolate PBMCs, with at least 6 million obtained per sample. Trizol reagent was used to extract total RNA from the PBMCs, yielding at least 5 micrograms per sample. The percentages of naive CD45RAhigh/CD27high T cells were determined by flow cytometry on a PBMC aliquot from every donor. Overall study outcomes, separate from this receptor: Donor CMV infection status was unknown, potentially confounding age-related changes in expanded clonotypes. Compared with the aged group, more naive CD4+ T cells, fewer expanded clones and increased TCR diversity were shown by the long-lived group, suggesting age selection. Estimates of total diversity from one million sequenced T cells were regarded as lower bounds and underestimates. Observed TCR beta diversity correlated strongly with the percentage of naive T cells measured by flow cytometry. Observed TCR beta diversity per million T cells fell roughly linearly with age, and a significant reduction was already apparent by age around 40. Bulk unsorted PBMC profiling prevented conclusive comparison of naive and antigen-experienced compartments.

A word on this clonotype: No cognate antigen has been identified for it. No much larger clonotype is one base removed from it; base qualities were not supplied.

What was sequenced was blood. Here the chain combines TRBV29-1 and TRBJ1-1, and 8 bases in between align with TRBD1. The sequence derives from a woman aged 55 to 70 in good health. The DNA sequence is as follows: TGCAGCGTTGACGGACAGGGAACGGGGAGCCCTGAAGCTTTCTTT. Its translation is CSVDGQGTGSPEAFF.